Listed below are T cell receptor beta chains from one sample, sequenced in a study of blood T cell repertoires in COVID-19. Profiled with immunoSEQ multiplex PCR; TCRdb holds only in-frame clones, not every one. The sample lists some 98,000 clones, 80% to 90% occurring once. Material: peripheral blood. The source of these receptors is a man in his fifties or sixties with acute or convalescent COVID-19. Both conserved end residues are part of each CDR3. Each record gives: J gene, clone size, V gene, D gene, CDR3 length, CDR3 DNA, CDR3 protein. The D gene is left open where the match is weak. The size of a clone is reported for some rows only, either as once, few or many, or as a class for expanded clones.

J gene: TRBJ1-5
clone size: .
V gene: TRBV6-6
D gene: TRBD1
CDR3 length: 13
CDR3 DNA: TGTGCCAGCAGGCACACAGGGGCTGGGCCCCAGCATTTT
CDR3 protein: CASRHTGAGPQHF

J gene: TRBJ1-2
clone size: .
V gene: TRBV29-1
D gene: .
CDR3 length: 13
CDR3 DNA: TGCAGCGTTGAAGGTATTCACTCGTATGGCTACACCTTC
CDR3 protein: CSVEGIHSYGYTF

J gene: TRBJ2-7
clone size: .
V gene: TRBV4-2
D gene: TRBD2
CDR3 length: 16
CDR3 DNA: TGTGCCAGCAGCCAAGGCGTAGGCGGGGGGTCCTACGAGCAGTACTTC
CDR3 protein: CASSQGVGGGSYEQYF

J gene: TRBJ2-2
clone size: .
V gene: TRBV27
D gene: TRBD1
CDR3 length: 14
CDR3 DNA: TGTGCCAGCACCGGGACAGGATTTACCGGGGAGCTGTTTTTT
CDR3 protein: CASTGTGFTGELFF

J gene: TRBJ1-2
clone size: .
V gene: TRBV2
D gene: .
CDR3 length: 13
CDR3 DNA: TGTGCCAGCAAAGGTCAGGGGAGCTATGGCTACACCTTC
CDR3 protein: CASKGQGSYGYTF

J gene: TRBJ2-5
clone size: .
V gene: TRBV21-1
D gene: .
CDR3 length: 14
CDR3 DNA: TGTGCCAGCAGCAAAGAAAAGGGGTGGGAGACCCAGTACTTC
CDR3 protein: CASSKEKGWETQYF

J gene: TRBJ1-2
clone size: .
V gene: TRBV11-2
D gene: .
CDR3 length: 14
CDR3 DNA: TGTGCCAGCAGCTTAGGTTCAGGGTCTAGTGGCTACACCTTC
CDR3 protein: CASSLGSGSSGYTF

J gene: TRBJ1-2
clone size: few
V gene: TRBV6-4
D gene: .
CDR3 length: 13
CDR3 DNA: TGTGCCAGGAAGACAGGCGGCTACTATGGCTACACCTTC
CDR3 protein: CARKTGGYYGYTF

J gene: TRBJ2-2
clone size: once
V gene: TRBV11-2
D gene: TRBD2
CDR3 length: 16
CDR3 DNA: TGTGCCAGCAGCTTACGGGGGGAGGGGTCCACCGGGGAGCTGTTTTTT
CDR3 protein: CASSLRGEGSTGELFF

J gene: TRBJ2-2
clone size: .
V gene: TRBV2
D gene: .
CDR3 length: 13
CDR3 DNA: TGTGCCAGCAGTGATACGGGTCCCGGGGAGCTGTTTTTT
CDR3 protein: CASSDTGPGELFF

J gene: TRBJ2-5
clone size: .
V gene: TRBV20-1
D gene: .
CDR3 length: 11
CDR3 DNA: TGCAGTGTCCGACCGGAGGATGCCCGGTACTTC
CDR3 protein: CSVRPEDARYF

J gene: TRBJ2-2
clone size: .
V gene: TRBV27
D gene: .
CDR3 length: 16
CDR3 DNA: TGTGCCAGCACCCCAAGGGGTCAGCGCATCACCGGGGAGCTGTTTTTT
CDR3 protein: CASTPRGQRITGELFF

J gene: TRBJ2-3
clone size: .
V gene: TRBV19
D gene: .
CDR3 length: 17
CDR3 DNA: TGTGCCAGTAGTATTTACCACTCGGAGACTAGCACAGATACGCAGTATTTT
CDR3 protein: CASSIYHSETSTDTQYF

J gene: TRBJ1-5
clone size: .
V gene: TRBV19
D gene: TRBD1
CDR3 length: 18
CDR3 DNA: TGTGCCAGTAGTATCGCCGGGACAGGGGGCCCCCGCAATCAGCCCCAGCATTTT
CDR3 protein: CASSIAGTGGPRNQPQHF

J gene: TRBJ1-4
clone size: .
V gene: TRBV7-2
D gene: TRBD1
CDR3 length: 17
CDR3 DNA: TGTGCCAGCAGCTTAGTCGCGGTGAGGACAGGGGCTGAAAAACTGTTTTTT
CDR3 protein: CASSLVAVRTGAEKLFF

J gene: TRBJ1-2
clone size: .
V gene: TRBV2
D gene: TRBD1
CDR3 length: 14
CDR3 DNA: TGTGCCAGCAGGGAGGACAGGGGGCTCTATGGCTACACCTTC
CDR3 protein: CASREDRGLYGYTF

J gene: TRBJ2-7
clone size: .
V gene: TRBV20-1
D gene: TRBD2
CDR3 length: 14
CDR3 DNA: TGCAGTGCTAGTTGGCTAGCGGGGAAGGCCGAGCAGTACTTC
CDR3 protein: CSASWLAGKAEQYF

J gene: TRBJ1-5
clone size: .
V gene: TRBV18
D gene: .
CDR3 length: 14
CDR3 DNA: TGTGCCAGCTCTCCAGGGAGGAGCAATCAGCCCCAGCATTTT
CDR3 protein: CASSPGRSNQPQHF

J gene: TRBJ1-2
clone size: few
V gene: TRBV3-1/TRBV3-2
D gene: .
CDR3 length: 16
CDR3 DNA: TGTGCCAGCAGCCCCCCCCTGGGCGGGGGGAGCTATGGCTACACCTTC
CDR3 protein: CASSPPLGGGSYGYTF

J gene: TRBJ1-1
clone size: .
V gene: TRBV7-2
D gene: .
CDR3 length: 17
CDR3 DNA: TGTGCCAGCAGCTTAGGCGGGGCACTTGCGGCGAACACTGAAGCTTTCTTT
CDR3 protein: CASSLGGALAANTEAFF

J gene: TRBJ2-7
clone size: few
V gene: TRBV9
D gene: TRBD1
CDR3 length: 15
CDR3 DNA: TGTGCCAGCAGCGCCGGGACAGGGCCGGGCTACGAGCAGTACTTC
CDR3 protein: CASSAGTGPGYEQYF

J gene: TRBJ2-1
clone size: .
V gene: TRBV13
D gene: TRBD2
CDR3 length: 17
CDR3 DNA: TGTGCCAGCAGCTACCCACGGGGGGGGCCGAGCGGCGGTGAGCAGTTCTTC
CDR3 protein: CASSYPRGGPSGGEQFF

J gene: TRBJ2-7
clone size: .
V gene: TRBV28
D gene: TRBD1
CDR3 length: 16
CDR3 DNA: TGTGCCAGCAGTTTATTCCGGGACAGGGGGCGATACGAGCAGTACTTC
CDR3 protein: CASSLFRDRGRYEQYF

J gene: TRBJ2-5
clone size: .
V gene: TRBV30
D gene: TRBD2
CDR3 length: 13
CDR3 DNA: TGTGCCTGGAGTGTTAGCGGGGGGAAGACCCAGTACTTC
CDR3 protein: CAWSVSGGKTQYF

J gene: TRBJ2-6
clone size: once
V gene: TRBV5-4
D gene: .
CDR3 length: 18
CDR3 DNA: TGTGCCAGCAGCTTGGCGCGTAGGGAGTCGGCTGGGGCCAACGTCCTGACTTTC
CDR3 protein: CASSLARRESAGANVLTF

J gene: TRBJ2-3
clone size: .
V gene: TRBV6-2/TRBV6-3
D gene: TRBD2
CDR3 length: 17
CDR3 DNA: TGTGCCAGCAGTTTTGGGGCTAGCGGGGGTCTCACAGATACGCAGTATTTT
CDR3 protein: CASSFGASGGLTDTQYF

J gene: TRBJ2-1
clone size: .
V gene: TRBV28
D gene: TRBD1
CDR3 length: 17
CDR3 DNA: TGTGCCAGCAGGGGGGTTTTTAGCAGGGGGCCATACAATGAGCAGTTCTTC
CDR3 protein: CASRGVFSRGPYNEQFF

J gene: TRBJ1-5
clone size: .
V gene: TRBV6-1
D gene: .
CDR3 length: 13
CDR3 DNA: TGTGCCAGCAGAGTAAGAGGCAATCAGCCCCAGCATTTT
CDR3 protein: CASRVRGNQPQHF

J gene: TRBJ2-2
clone size: .
V gene: TRBV6-1
D gene: TRBD1
CDR3 length: 15
CDR3 DNA: TGTGCCAGCAGTGAAGTACAGGGGAGCACCGGGGAGCTGTTTTTT
CDR3 protein: CASSEVQGSTGELFF

J gene: TRBJ1-3
clone size: .
V gene: TRBV18
D gene: .
CDR3 length: 17
CDR3 DNA: TGTGCCAGCTCACCTGCGGCCTTCCTAGTCTCTGGAAACACCATATATTTT
CDR3 protein: CASSPAAFLVSGNTIYF

J gene: TRBJ2-1
clone size: .
V gene: TRBV27
D gene: .
CDR3 length: 13
CDR3 DNA: TGTGCCAGCACCCCCGCGTGGTCCAATGAGCAGTTCTTC
CDR3 protein: CASTPAWSNEQFF

J gene: TRBJ2-1
clone size: .
V gene: TRBV7-9
D gene: TRBD1
CDR3 length: 16
CDR3 DNA: TGTGCCAGCAGCTTAAAAGGGACAGGGGATTACAATGAGCAGTTCTTC
CDR3 protein: CASSLKGTGDYNEQFF

J gene: TRBJ2-7
clone size: .
V gene: TRBV2
D gene: .
CDR3 length: 12
CDR3 DNA: TGTGCCAGCAGTGATAATGCTCCGACACCTCTCTTC
CDR3 protein: CASSDNAPTPLF